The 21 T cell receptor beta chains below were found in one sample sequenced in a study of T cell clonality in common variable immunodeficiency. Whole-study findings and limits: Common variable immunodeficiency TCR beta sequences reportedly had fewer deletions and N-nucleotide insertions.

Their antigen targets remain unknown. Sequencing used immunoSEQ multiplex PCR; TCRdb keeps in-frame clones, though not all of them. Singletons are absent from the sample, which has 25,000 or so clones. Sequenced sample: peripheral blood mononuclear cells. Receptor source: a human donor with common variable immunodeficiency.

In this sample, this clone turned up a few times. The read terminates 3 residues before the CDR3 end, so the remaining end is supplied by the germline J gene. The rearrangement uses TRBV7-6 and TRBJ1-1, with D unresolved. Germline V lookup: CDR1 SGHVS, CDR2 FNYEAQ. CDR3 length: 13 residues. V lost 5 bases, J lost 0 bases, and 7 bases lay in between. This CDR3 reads CASSPSVNTEAFF. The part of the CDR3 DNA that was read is TGTGCCAGCAGCCCGTCAGTGAACACTGAA.

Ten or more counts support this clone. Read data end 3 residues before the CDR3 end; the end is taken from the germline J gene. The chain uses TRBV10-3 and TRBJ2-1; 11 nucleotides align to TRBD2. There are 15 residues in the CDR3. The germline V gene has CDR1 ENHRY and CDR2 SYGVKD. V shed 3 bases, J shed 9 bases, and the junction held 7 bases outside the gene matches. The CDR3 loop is CAISELAGANSEQFF. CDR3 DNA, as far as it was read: TGTGCCATCAGTGAACTAGCGGGGGCAAACTCTGAG.

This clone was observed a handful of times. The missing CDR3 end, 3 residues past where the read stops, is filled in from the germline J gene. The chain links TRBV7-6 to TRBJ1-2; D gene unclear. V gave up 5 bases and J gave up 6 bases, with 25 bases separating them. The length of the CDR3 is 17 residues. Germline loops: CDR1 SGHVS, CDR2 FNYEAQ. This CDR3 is CASSLTPSTGKTDGYTF. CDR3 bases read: TGTGCCAGCAGCCTAACCCCTTCGACGGGGAAAACGGATGGC.

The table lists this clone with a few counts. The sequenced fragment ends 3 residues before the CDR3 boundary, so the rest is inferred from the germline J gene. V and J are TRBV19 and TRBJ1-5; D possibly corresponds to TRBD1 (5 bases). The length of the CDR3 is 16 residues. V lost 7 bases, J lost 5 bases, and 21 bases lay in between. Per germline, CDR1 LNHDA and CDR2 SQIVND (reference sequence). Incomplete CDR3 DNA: TGTGCCAGTACCAAAGGTGGGGCGGGGGGACATCAGCCC. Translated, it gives CASTKGGAGGHQP. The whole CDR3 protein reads CASTKGGAGGHQPQHF.

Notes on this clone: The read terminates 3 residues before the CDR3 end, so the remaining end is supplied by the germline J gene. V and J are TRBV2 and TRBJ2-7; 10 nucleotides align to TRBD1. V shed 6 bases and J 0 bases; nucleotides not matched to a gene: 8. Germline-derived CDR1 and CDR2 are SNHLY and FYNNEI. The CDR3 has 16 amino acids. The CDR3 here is CASRGPGQGSSYEQYF. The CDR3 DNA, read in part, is TGTGCCAGCAGGGGTCCGGGACAGGGGAGCTCCTACGAG.

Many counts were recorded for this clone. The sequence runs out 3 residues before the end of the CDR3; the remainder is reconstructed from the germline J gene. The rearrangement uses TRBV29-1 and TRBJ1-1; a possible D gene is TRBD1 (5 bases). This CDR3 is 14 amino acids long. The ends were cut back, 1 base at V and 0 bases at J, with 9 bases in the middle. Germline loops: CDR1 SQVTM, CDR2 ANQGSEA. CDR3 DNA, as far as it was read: TGCAGCGTTGAAGTTCGGGGGATGAACACTGAA. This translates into CSVEVRGMNTE. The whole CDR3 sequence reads CSVEVRGMNTEAFF. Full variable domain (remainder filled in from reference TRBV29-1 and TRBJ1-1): SAVISQKPSRDICQRGTSLTIQCQVDSQVTMMFWYRQQPGQSLTLIATANQGSEATYESGFVIDKFPISRPNLTFSTLTVSNMSPEDSSIYLCSVEVRGMNTEAFFGQGTRLTVV.

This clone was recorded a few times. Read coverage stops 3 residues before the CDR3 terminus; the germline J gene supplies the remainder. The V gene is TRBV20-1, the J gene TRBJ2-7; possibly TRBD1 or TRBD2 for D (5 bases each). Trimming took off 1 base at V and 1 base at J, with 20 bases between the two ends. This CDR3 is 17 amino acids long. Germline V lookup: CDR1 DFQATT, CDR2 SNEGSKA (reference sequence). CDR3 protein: CSARGGDTGISSYEQYF. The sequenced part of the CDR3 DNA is TGCAGTGCTAGAGGGGGCGACACCGGGATATCTTCCTACGAG.

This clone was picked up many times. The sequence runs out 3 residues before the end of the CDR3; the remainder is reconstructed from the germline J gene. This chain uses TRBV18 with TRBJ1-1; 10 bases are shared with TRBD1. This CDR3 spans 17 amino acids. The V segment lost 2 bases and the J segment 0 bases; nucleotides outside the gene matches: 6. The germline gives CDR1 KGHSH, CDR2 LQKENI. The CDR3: CASSPIGQGGMNTEAFF. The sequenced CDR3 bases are TGTGCCAGCTCACCAATTGGACAGGGGGGAATGAACACTGAA.

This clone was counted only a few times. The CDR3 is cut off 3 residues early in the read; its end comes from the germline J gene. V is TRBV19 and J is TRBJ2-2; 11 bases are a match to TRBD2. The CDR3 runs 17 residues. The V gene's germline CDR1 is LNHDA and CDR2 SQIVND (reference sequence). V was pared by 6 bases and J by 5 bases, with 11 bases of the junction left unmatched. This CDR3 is CASSPGVAGGHTGELFF. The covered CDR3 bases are TGTGCCAGTAGCCCGGGGGTAGCGGGGGGGCATACCGGGGAG.

This chain's CDR3 is CAWTEGEGRGYTF. The sequenced part of the CDR3 DNA is TGTGCCTGGACCGAGGGGGAGGGTCGTGGC. V and J are TRBV30 and TRBJ1-2; the D gene is possibly TRBD1 (6 bases). With the read ending 3 residues before the CDR3 end, the germline J gene is used to fill in that end. Trimming removed 4 bases at V and 7 bases at J, with 16 bases between. The CDR3 is 13 residues long. Germline V lookup: CDR1 GTSNPN, CDR2 SVGIG (reference sequence).

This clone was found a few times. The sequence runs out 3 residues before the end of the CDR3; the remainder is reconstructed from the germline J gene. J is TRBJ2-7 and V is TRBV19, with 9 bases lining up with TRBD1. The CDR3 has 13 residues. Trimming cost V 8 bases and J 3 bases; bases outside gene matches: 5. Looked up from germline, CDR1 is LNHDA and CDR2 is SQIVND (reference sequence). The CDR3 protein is CASGDRGVYEQYF. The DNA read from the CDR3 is TGTGCCAGTGGAGACAGGGGGGTCTACGAG.

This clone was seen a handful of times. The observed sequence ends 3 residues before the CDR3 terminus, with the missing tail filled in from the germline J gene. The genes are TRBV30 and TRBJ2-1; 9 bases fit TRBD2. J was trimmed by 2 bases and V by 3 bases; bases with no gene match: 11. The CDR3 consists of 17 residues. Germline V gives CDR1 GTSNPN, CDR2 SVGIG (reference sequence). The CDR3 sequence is CAWRKIGGRAAYNEQFF. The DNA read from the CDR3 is TGTGCCTGGAGGAAGATAGGCGGGAGGGCCGCCTACAATGAG.

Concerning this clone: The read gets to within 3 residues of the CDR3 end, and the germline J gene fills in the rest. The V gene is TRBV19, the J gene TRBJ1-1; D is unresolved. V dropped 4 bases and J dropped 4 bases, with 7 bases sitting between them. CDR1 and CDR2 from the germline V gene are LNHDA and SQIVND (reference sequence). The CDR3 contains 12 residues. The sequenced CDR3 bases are TGTGCCAGTAGTACGGGTCTCACTGAA. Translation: CASSTGLTE. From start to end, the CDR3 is CASSTGLTEAFF.

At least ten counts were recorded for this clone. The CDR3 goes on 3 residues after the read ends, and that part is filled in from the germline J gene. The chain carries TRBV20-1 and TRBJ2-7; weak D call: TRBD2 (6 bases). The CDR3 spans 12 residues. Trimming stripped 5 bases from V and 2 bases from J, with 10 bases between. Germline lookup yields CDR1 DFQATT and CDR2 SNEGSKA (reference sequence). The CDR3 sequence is CSAPTSAYEQYF. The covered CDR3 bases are TGCAGTGCTCCGACTAGTGCCTACGAG.

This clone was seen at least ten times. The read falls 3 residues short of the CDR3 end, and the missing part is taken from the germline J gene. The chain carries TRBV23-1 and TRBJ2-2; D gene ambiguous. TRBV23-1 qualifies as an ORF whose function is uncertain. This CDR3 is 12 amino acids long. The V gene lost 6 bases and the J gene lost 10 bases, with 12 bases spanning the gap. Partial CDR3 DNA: TGCGCCAGCAGCCCCCCCGGGTCGGAG. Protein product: CASSPPGSE. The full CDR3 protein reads CASSPPGSELFF.

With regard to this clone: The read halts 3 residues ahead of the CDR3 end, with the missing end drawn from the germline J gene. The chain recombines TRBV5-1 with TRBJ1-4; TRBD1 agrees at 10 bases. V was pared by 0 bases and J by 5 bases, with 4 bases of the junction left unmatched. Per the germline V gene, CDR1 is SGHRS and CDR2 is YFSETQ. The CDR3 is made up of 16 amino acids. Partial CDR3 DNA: TGCGCCAGCAGCTTGGAATCGGGACAGGGGAATGAAAAA. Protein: CASSLESGQGNEK. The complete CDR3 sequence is CASSLESGQGNEKLFF.

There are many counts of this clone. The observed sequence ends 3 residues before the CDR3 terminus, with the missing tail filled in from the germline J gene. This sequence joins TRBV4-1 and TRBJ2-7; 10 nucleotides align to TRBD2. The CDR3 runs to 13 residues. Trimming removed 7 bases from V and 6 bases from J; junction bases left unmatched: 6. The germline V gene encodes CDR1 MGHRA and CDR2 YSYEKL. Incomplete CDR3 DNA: TGCGCCAGCACTGGGACTAGCGCGGGCGAG. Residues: CASTGTSAGE. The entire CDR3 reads CASTGTSAGEQYF.

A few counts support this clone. The CDR3 loop is CASRQGVNTGELFF. The DNA read from the CDR3 is TGTGCCAGCAGGCAGGGAGTAAACACCGGGGAG. This chain connects TRBV7-9 to TRBJ2-2; D assignment may be TRBD1 or TRBD2 (5 bases each). The CDR3 is cut off 3 residues early in the read; its end comes from the germline J gene. Per germline, CDR1 SEHNR and CDR2 FQNEAQ (reference sequence). V was pared by 6 bases and J by 2 bases, with 10 bases between. The CDR3 contains 14 residues.

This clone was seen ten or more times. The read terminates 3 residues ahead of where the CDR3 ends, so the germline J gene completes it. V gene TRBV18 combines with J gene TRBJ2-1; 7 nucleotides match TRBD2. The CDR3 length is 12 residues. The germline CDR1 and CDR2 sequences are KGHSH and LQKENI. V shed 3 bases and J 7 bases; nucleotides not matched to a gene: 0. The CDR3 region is CASSPGGNEQFF. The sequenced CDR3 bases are TGTGCCAGCTCACCGGGGGGGAATGAG.

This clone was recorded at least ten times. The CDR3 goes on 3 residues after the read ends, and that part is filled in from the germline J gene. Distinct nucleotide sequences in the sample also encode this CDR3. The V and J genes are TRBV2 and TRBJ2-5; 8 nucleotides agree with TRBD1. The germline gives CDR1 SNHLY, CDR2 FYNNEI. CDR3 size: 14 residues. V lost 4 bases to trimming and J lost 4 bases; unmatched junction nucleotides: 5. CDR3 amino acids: CASSAGQGGETQYF. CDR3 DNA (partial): TGTGCCAGCAGTGCCGGACAGGGAGGAGAGACC.

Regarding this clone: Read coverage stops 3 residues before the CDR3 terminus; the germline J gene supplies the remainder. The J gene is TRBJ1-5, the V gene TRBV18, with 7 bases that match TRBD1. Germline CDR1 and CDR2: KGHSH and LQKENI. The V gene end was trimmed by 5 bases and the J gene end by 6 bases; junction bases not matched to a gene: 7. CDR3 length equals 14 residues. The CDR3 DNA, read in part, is TGTGCCAGCTCAGCCGGACAGGTCGGTCAGCCC. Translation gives CASSAGQVGQP. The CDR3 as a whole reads CASSAGQVGQPQHF.